This record covers a single T cell receptor (beta chain). Its specificity is not known. The J segment lost 1 base and the V segment lost 8 bases, leaving 2 bases of the junction unmatched. CDR3 length: 13 residues. Germline CDR1 and CDR2: MNHNY and SVGAGI (reference sequence). The protocol was immunoSEQ multiplex PCR, while the TCRdb copy is restricted to in-frame clones and leaves out a portion. The sample has more than 25,000 clones, approximately 79% seen once. This sample was taken from a study of CD4 T cells in relation to SARS-CoV-2 and coronaviruses. In the study overall: ViraFEST: roughly 10-day antigen culture of PBMCs, then TCR beta CDR3 sequencing. No peptide or an HIV-1 Nef peptide pool served as negative control.

The unexposed donors gave CD4+ T cells in about 2010-2019, prior to COVID-19. After approximately 10 days of culture, CD4+ T cells were isolated. Whole-study findings and limits: The cross-reactivity analysis covered only spike protein, not other viral proteins. About 64% of donors had memory CD4+ clonotypes crossrecognizing SARS-CoV-2 and common cold coronavirus spike.

Sequences were obtained from CD4+ T cells from PBMCs, cultured in vitro. This rearrangement joins TRBV6-6 to TRBJ1-3; 7 nucleotides agree with TRBD1. The sequence was obtained from a human donor in good health. The CDR3 DNA reads as TGTGCCAGCGTACAGGGGTCTGGAAACACCATATATTTT. This encodes CASVQGSGNTIYF.